Listed below are T cell receptor beta chains from one sample, sequenced in a study of T cells in Graves' hyperthyroidism and ophthalmopathy. TCRdb ran MiXCR on the multiplex PCR reads and lists one entry per CDR3 protein. The sample holds about 400,000 distinct CDR3 sequences, around 13% seen once. What was sequenced was blood. These receptors were taken from a woman aged 18 to 35 with Graves' hyperthyroidism. CDR3s include the opening cysteine and the closing phenylalanine or tryptophan. D genes are given only for firm matches. Expanded clones are given a class, and other clones once, few, many or no size at all.

V: TRBV6-2/TRBV6-3
J: TRBJ2-3
size: few
D: NA
CDR3: CASPGVALRGTDTQYF
DNA: TGTGCCAGCCCGGGGGTAGCTCTCCGGGGCACAGATACGCAGTATTTT

V: TRBV28
J: TRBJ2-7
size: many
D: NA
CDR3: CASSPISSYEQYF
DNA: TGTGCCAGCAGCCCGATAAGCTCCTACGAGCAGTACTTC

V: TRBV12-3/TRBV12-4
J: TRBJ1-1
size: many
D: NA
CDR3: CASSLEGYLNTEAFF
DNA: TGTGCCAGCAGTTTAGAAGGGTACCTGAACACTGAAGCTTTCTTT

V: TRBV7-3
J: TRBJ2-1
size: few
D: TRBD2
CDR3: CASSSSPSSGHNEQFF
DNA: TGTGCCAGCAGCTCCTCCCCGTCTAGCGGACACAATGAGCAGTTCTTC

V: TRBV7-2
J: TRBJ2-7
size: many
D: TRBD1
CDR3: CASSLGTGIHEQYF
DNA: TGTGCCAGCAGCTTAGGGACAGGGATCCACGAGCAGTACTTC

V: TRBV20-1
J: TRBJ1-5
size: many
D: NA
CDR3: CSARERLRGGNQPQHF
DNA: TGCAGTGCTAGAGAACGTCTCAGGGGTGGCAATCAGCCCCAGCATTTT

V: TRBV9
J: TRBJ2-2
size: few
D: NA
CDR3: CASSVGDTRITGELFF
DNA: TGTGCCAGCAGCGTCGGGGACACCCGCATCACCGGGGAGCTGTTTTTT

V: TRBV11-2
J: TRBJ2-3
size: many
D: NA
CDR3: CASRPPNFDTQYF
DNA: TGTGCCAGCAGACCCCCCAACTTCGATACGCAGTATTTT

V: TRBV9
J: TRBJ2-3
size: NA
D: NA
CDR3: CASSVVSGGVTDTQYF
DNA: TGTGCCAGCAGCGTAGTGTCTGGGGGTGTCACAGATACGCAGTATTTT

V: TRBV6-1
J: TRBJ2-5
size: many
D: TRBD2
CDR3: CASSEQTSGSETQYF
DNA: TGTGCCAGCAGCGAACAGACTAGCGGGAGTGAGACCCAGTACTTC

V: TRBV11-3
J: TRBJ2-2
size: many
D: NA
CDR3: CASSPRGNTGELFF
DNA: TGTGCCAGCAGCCCGAGGGGGAACACCGGGGAGCTGTTTTTT

V: TRBV18
J: TRBJ1-4
size: many
D: NA
CDR3: CASSPGRANEKLFF
DNA: TGTGCCAGCTCACCAGGGAGGGCGAATGAAAAACTGTTTTTT

V: TRBV9
J: TRBJ2-1
size: many
D: TRBD2
CDR3: CASSVLAGAEGNEQFF
DNA: TGTGCCAGCAGCGTTCTAGCGGGAGCCGAAGGGAATGAGCAGTTCTTC

V: TRBV18
J: TRBJ1-2
size: many
D: NA
CDR3: CASSPAERTYGYTF
DNA: TGTGCCAGCTCACCGGCAGAGAGGACCTATGGCTACACCTTC

V: TRBV7-2
J: TRBJ2-3
size: many
D: NA
CDR3: CASSLALVASDTQYF
DNA: TGTGCCAGCAGCTTAGCGCTGGTAGCGTCAGATACGCAGTATTTT

V: TRBV27
J: TRBJ2-5
size: NA
D: TRBD1
CDR3: CASSLSTGGRLETQYF
DNA: TGTGCCAGCAGTTTATCGACAGGGGGGCGTTTGGAGACCCAGTACTTC

V: TRBV20-1
J: TRBJ2-3
size: many
D: TRBD2
CDR3: CSASGRAQDTQYF
DNA: TGCAGTGCTAGCGGGAGGGCCCAAGATACGCAGTATTTT

V: TRBV20-1
J: TRBJ2-5
size: few
D: NA
CDR3: CSAREYQETQYF
DNA: TGCAGTGCTAGAGAGTACCAAGAGACCCAGTACTTC

V: TRBV28
J: TRBJ2-5
size: few
D: NA
CDR3: CASRVDTETQYF
DNA: TGTGCCAGCAGGGTCGACACGGAGACCCAGTACTTC

V: TRBV19
J: TRBJ1-5
size: NA
D: NA
CDR3: CASSIRVGGSNQPQHF
DNA: TGTGCCAGTAGTATAAGAGTCGGGGGGAGCAATCAGCCCCAGCATTTT

V: TRBV18
J: TRBJ2-1
size: many
D: NA
CDR3: CASSLDLYEQFF
DNA: TGTGCCAGCTCACTCGACCTATATGAGCAGTTCTTC

V: TRBV5-1
J: TRBJ2-7
size: many
D: TRBD1
CDR3: CASSDRGRGYEQYF
DNA: TGCGCCAGCAGCGACAGGGGGCGCGGCTACGAGCAGTACTTC

V: TRBV12-5
J: TRBJ1-4
size: few
D: TRBD1
CDR3: CASGSGTGGPVATNEKLFF
DNA: TGTGCTAGTGGTTCCGGAACAGGGGGACCAGTTGCAACTAATGAAAAACTGTTTTTT

V: TRBV7-6
J: TRBJ1-2
size: many
D: NA
CDR3: CASSLAADSAGGYTF
DNA: TGTGCCAGCAGCTTAGCTGCGGACAGCGCGGGTGGCTACACCTTC

V: TRBV4-2
J: TRBJ2-2
size: few
D: NA
CDR3: CASSHTAGPPGELFF
DNA: TGTGCCAGCAGCCATACGGCAGGCCCTCCCGGGGAGCTGTTTTTT

V: TRBV29-1
J: TRBJ2-2
size: few
D: NA
CDR3: CSADLPNTGELFF
DNA: TGCAGCGCCGATCTTCCGAACACCGGGGAGCTGTTTTTT

V: TRBV5-6
J: TRBJ2-7
size: few
D: NA
CDR3: CASSSKGRLWSEQYF
DNA: TGTGCCAGCAGCTCAAAAGGCCGGTTGTGGTCCGAGCAGTACTTC

V: TRBV11-2
J: TRBJ2-1
size: many
D: NA
CDR3: CASSLSRDPTNEQFF
DNA: TGTGCCAGCAGCTTAAGTAGGGATCCTACCAATGAGCAGTTCTTC

V: TRBV7-2
J: TRBJ2-7
size: few
D: NA
CDR3: CASSLDGTPNYEQYF
DNA: TGTGCCAGCAGCCTAGACGGGACACCCAATTACGAGCAGTACTTC

V: TRBV20-1
J: TRBJ2-5
size: NA
D: NA
CDR3: CSARGGGETQYF
DNA: TGCAGTGCCCGAGGGGGGGGGGAGACCCAGTACTTC

V: TRBV4-3
J: TRBJ1-5
size: NA
D: NA
CDR3: CASSQGLEAQPQHF
DNA: TGCGCCAGCAGCCAAGGCTTGGAGGCTCAGCCCCAGCATTTT

V: TRBV13
J: TRBJ2-1
size: NA
D: NA
CDR3: CASSGTASQSYNEQFF
DNA: TGTGCCAGCAGCGGTACAGCGAGTCAATCCTACAATGAGCAGTTCTTC

V: TRBV29-1
J: TRBJ1-5
size: many
D: TRBD1
CDR3: CSVASGGYQPQHF
DNA: TGCAGCGTTGCTTCAGGGGGGTATCAGCCCCAGCATTTT

V: TRBV19
J: TRBJ1-1
size: few
D: NA
CDR3: CASSISTRMNTEAFF
DNA: TGTGCCAGTAGTATCTCCACACGGATGAACACTGAAGCTTTCTTT

V: TRBV7-6
J: TRBJ1-3
size: NA
D: NA
CDR3: CASSVIGDLSGNTIYF
DNA: TGTGCCAGCAGCGTAATTGGGGACCTCTCTGGAAACACCATATATTTT

V: TRBV27
J: TRBJ1-2
size: many
D: NA
CDR3: CASSFNFLYGYTF
DNA: TGTGCCAGCAGTTTTAATTTTCTCTATGGCTACACCTTC

V: TRBV20-1
J: TRBJ1-2
size: NA
D: NA
CDR3: CSARGSGGDGYIF
DNA: TGCAGTGCTAGAGGGTCCGGAGGAGATGGCTACATCTTC

V: TRBV20-1
J: TRBJ2-1
size: many
D: TRBD2
CDR3: CSARENSGIINEQFF
DNA: TGCAGTGCTAGAGAAAATAGCGGGATCATCAATGAGCAGTTCTTC

V: TRBV20-1
J: TRBJ2-3
size: many
D: NA
CDR3: CSAIRGAAGTDTQYF
DNA: TGCAGTGCTATAAGGGGGGCAGCAGGGACAGATACGCAGTATTTT

V: TRBV5-4
J: TRBJ1-6
size: few
D: NA
CDR3: CASSLGLVPDSPLHF
DNA: TGTGCCAGCAGCTTGGGTTTAGTGCCTGATTCACCCCTCCACTTT

V: TRBV19
J: TRBJ2-6
size: NA
D: NA
CDR3: CASSSGFSGANVLTF
DNA: TGTGCCAGTAGTTCCGGCTTCTCTGGGGCCAACGTCCTGACTTTC

V: TRBV29-1
J: TRBJ2-2
size: many
D: TRBD2
CDR3: CSVATSGRTNTGELFF
DNA: TGCAGCGTCGCGACTAGCGGGAGGACTAACACCGGGGAGCTGTTTTTT

V: TRBV7-9
J: TRBJ2-5
size: many
D: NA
CDR3: CASSRGMQETQYF
DNA: TGTGCCAGCAGCCGAGGAATGCAAGAGACCCAGTACTTC

V: TRBV11-2
J: TRBJ2-1
size: many
D: TRBD2
CDR3: CASSWLLPGTINNEQFF
DNA: TGTGCCAGCAGCTGGTTACTACCCGGGACTATTAACAATGAGCAGTTCTTC

V: TRBV15
J: TRBJ2-7
size: few
D: TRBD2
CDR3: CATSRGLAGTIGEQYF
DNA: TGTGCCACCAGCAGGGGACTAGCGGGGACTATTGGCGAGCAGTACTTC

V: TRBV5-1
J: TRBJ2-3
size: few
D: NA
CDR3: CASSLNGRSTDTQYF
DNA: TGCGCCAGCAGCTTGAATGGTAGAAGCACAGATACGCAGTATTTT

V: TRBV7-3
J: TRBJ2-5
size: many
D: TRBD1
CDR3: CASSLTGPQETQYF
DNA: TGTGCCAGCAGCTTGACAGGGCCACAAGAGACCCAGTACTTC